Listed below are T cell receptor beta chains from one sample, sequenced in a study of neurological immune-mediated disorders. In TCRdb, the 5' RACE reads were re-called with MiXCR into one record per CDR3 protein. Seen here are approximately 48,000 distinct CDR3 sequences, 10% to 15% observed once, and the top ten hold around 8.8%. The sample was PBMCs. These receptors all stem from a male donor with HTLV-1-associated myelopathy (HAM/TSP). Both conserved end residues are part of each CDR3. The D gene is left open where the match is weak. Size is omitted from some rows. Given values are once, few, many or a class for expanded clones.

cdr3_nt | cdr3_aa | j_call | cdr3_length | d_call | v_call | clone_size
TGTGCCAGCAGTTACTCGGCCCGACAGGGAGCGAGGTCCGAGCAGTACTTC | CASSYSARQGARSEQYF | TRBJ2-7 | 17 | TRBD1 | TRBV6-5 | many
TGTGCCAGCAGCTTGTTTGGGGACGCTGGAGAAAAACTGTTTTTT | CASSLFGDAGEKLFF | TRBJ1-4 | 15 | . | TRBV5-5 | many
TGTGCCAGCGAAGAGACAGGGGGCTTAAACGGGGAGCTGTTTTTT | CASEETGGLNGELFF | TRBJ2-2 | 15 | TRBD1 | TRBV28 | many
TGCGCCAGCAGCCAAAACCCCGGGGGACAGGAGACCCAGTACTTC | CASSQNPGGQETQYF | TRBJ2-5 | 15 | . | TRBV4-3 | many
TGTGCCACCAGTGAGGGCGGATACAATGAGCAGTTCTTC | CATSEGGYNEQFF | TRBJ2-1 | 13 | . | TRBV24-1 | many
TGTGCCAGCAGCGTCATGGGCTCTGGGGCCAACGTCCTGACTTTC | CASSVMGSGANVLTF | TRBJ2-6 | 15 | . | TRBV9 | many
TGTGCCAGCAGTGCGACACAGGGGGCGACCGGGGAGCTGTTTTTT | CASSATQGATGELFF | TRBJ2-2 | 15 | TRBD1 | TRBV2 | many
TGTGCCACCACCGATCGGCGCGGGAAGACCCAGTACTTC | CATTDRRGKTQYF | TRBJ2-5 | 13 | . | TRBV15 | many
TGTGCCAGCAGTACGAACACAGGGGCCTACGAGCAGTACTTC | CASSTNTGAYEQYF | TRBJ2-7 | 14 | TRBD1 | TRBV2 | many
TGCAGTGCTAGAGATTGGGGACAGGGGTCATCCGGGGAGCTGTTTTTT | CSARDWGQGSSGELFF | TRBJ2-2 | 16 | TRBD1 | TRBV20-1 | few
TGTGCCAGCAGCTTTTCAGGGTCTGGGGGTGAGCAGTTCTTC | CASSFSGSGGEQFF | TRBJ2-1 | 14 | . | TRBV7-9 | many
TGTGCCAGCAGCTCCCTAGCGGGGGGCTCCTACAATGAGCAGTTCTTC | CASSSLAGGSYNEQFF | TRBJ2-1 | 16 | TRBD2 | TRBV5-6 | many
TGCGCCAGCAGCTTGGGGGGCACCACAGTGCCCTCCTACGAGCAGTACTTC | CASSLGGTTVPSYEQYF | TRBJ2-7 | 17 | . | TRBV5-1 | many
TGTGCCAGCAGCTTAGATCCAGCGAACTATGGCTACACCTTC | CASSLDPANYGYTF | TRBJ1-2 | 14 | . | TRBV7-2 | many
TGTGCCAGCAGCTTAGGACTTCAAGATACGCAGTATTTT | CASSLGLQDTQYF | TRBJ2-3 | 13 | . | TRBV7-2 | .
TGTGCCAGCAGCTATGACAACCGCGTTTATAGCAATCAGCCCCAGCATTTT | CASSYDNRVYSNQPQHF | TRBJ1-5 | 17 | . | TRBV5-5 | many
TGTGCCAGTAAGTCGGGGGTCACTGAAGCTTTCTTT | CASKSGVTEAFF | TRBJ1-1 | 12 | . | TRBV19 | .
TGCAGCGTTGAAGATAGATCACAGTCGTCCTACGAGCAGTACTTC | CSVEDRSQSSYEQYF | TRBJ2-7 | 15 | . | TRBV29-1 | many
TGCAGTGCTAGAGATCACCCAGCGGCGGGGGGGCGGACCCAGTACTTC | CSARDHPAAGGRTQYF | TRBJ2-5 | 16 | TRBD2 | TRBV20-1 | many
TGCAGTGCACCCGACAGGGCGGCCGGGGAGCTGTTTTTT | CSAPDRAAGELFF | TRBJ2-2 | 13 | TRBD1 | TRBV20-1 | many
TGTGCCATCACCCCGACTAGCGGGGGCTCCAGCTCCTACGAGCAGTACTTC | CAITPTSGGSSSYEQYF | TRBJ2-7 | 17 | TRBD2 | TRBV10-3 | few
TGCGCCAGCAGCCCAGAGTCGCTCACTGAAGCTTTCTTT | CASSPESLTEAFF | TRBJ1-1 | 13 | . | TRBV5-1 | many
TGTGCCAGCAGCTTAATAGGGGGCACAGATACGCAGTATTTT | CASSLIGGTDTQYF | TRBJ2-3 | 14 | . | TRBV7-2 | many
TGTGCCAGCAGCTTTGACCCGGGCGGTCAGCCCCAGCATTTT | CASSFDPGGQPQHF | TRBJ1-5 | 14 | . | TRBV7-2 | many
TGTGCCAGTAGTATAGATTGGGACACTGAAGCTTTCTTT | CASSIDWDTEAFF | TRBJ1-1 | 13 | . | TRBV19 | many
TGTGCCAGCAGTAGTGGACCCGAAAAACTGTTTTTT | CASSSGPEKLFF | TRBJ1-4 | 12 | . | TRBV2 | many
TGTGCCAGCAAAAGTCCCGGGGTAGGAACTGAAGCTTTCTTT | CASKSPGVGTEAFF | TRBJ1-1 | 14 | . | TRBV28 | many
TGTGCCAGCAGCCCCTTAGGGGACACCTATAGCAATCAGCCCCAGCATTTT | CASSPLGDTYSNQPQHF | TRBJ1-5 | 17 | . | TRBV5-5 | many
TGTGCCAGCAGCCAAGATTTGGTAGCGGGGGCCTCAGGGGAGCAGTTCTTC | CASSQDLVAGASGEQFF | TRBJ2-1 | 17 | TRBD2 | TRBV3-1 | many
TGCAGCGTTGCTGACAGGCGCCGCCTGTACCAAGAGACCCAGTACTTC | CSVADRRRLYQETQYF | TRBJ2-5 | 16 | . | TRBV29-1 | many
TGTGCCAGCAGTTACTCGATTACAGGGGTCAATGAGCAGTTCTTC | CASSYSITGVNEQFF | TRBJ2-1 | 15 | TRBD1 | TRBV6-5 | many
TGCAGTGCTAAGTCAGGTAGCAATCAGCCCCAGCATTTT | CSAKSGSNQPQHF | TRBJ1-5 | 13 | . | TRBV20-1 | medium-sized
TGTGCCAGCAGCGCGGGACAGGAATATAGCAATCAGCCCCAGCATTTT | CASSAGQEYSNQPQHF | TRBJ1-5 | 16 | TRBD1 | TRBV2 | many
TGTGCCAGCCGCCCCGAGGCGGGTGAGCAGTTCTTC | CASRPEAGEQFF | TRBJ2-1 | 12 | . | TRBV7-9 | medium-sized
TGTGCCAGCAGTTTACAGGGCGATGAAAAACTGTTTTTT | CASSLQGDEKLFF | TRBJ1-4 | 13 | . | TRBV28 | many
TGCAGTGCTAGAGATGGGGGCAGGGTTGAGGGCTACACCTTC | CSARDGGRVEGYTF | TRBJ1-2 | 14 | . | TRBV20-1 | many
TGCGCCAGCACCGATATCCCTAGGAATGAGCAGTTCTTC | CASTDIPRNEQFF | TRBJ2-1 | 13 | . | TRBV5-1 | once
TGTGCCAGCAGCCCGGGTAATCAGCCCCAGCATTTT | CASSPGNQPQHF | TRBJ1-5 | 12 | . | TRBV7-8 | many
TGCGCCAGCAGCCCCCTACTGACTAACAATGAGCAGTTCTTC | CASSPLLTNNEQFF | TRBJ2-1 | 14 | . | TRBV5-1 | many
TGCAGTGCTCCCCTCGCGCGGGGCCGAGGGGGATTCCATACGCAGTATTTT | CSAPLARGRGGFHTQYF | TRBJ2-3 | 17 | . | TRBV20-1 | many
TGTGCCAGCACCGGACAGGGGGTGGGGTCACCCCTCCACTTT | CASTGQGVGSPLHF | TRBJ1-6 | 14 | TRBD1 | TRBV7-6 | .
TGTGCCAGCAAGCCAGGGCTTCGCAATCAGCCCCAGCATTTT | CASKPGLRNQPQHF | TRBJ1-5 | 14 | . | TRBV12-3/TRBV12-4 | many
TGTGCCAGCAGTGAAGTTGGTAGGTTAGCTGAAGCTTTCTTT | CASSEVGRLAEAFF | TRBJ1-1 | 14 | . | TRBV25-1 | many